Sequencing of this T cell receptor (beta chain) was carried out in a study of T cells in Graves' hyperthyroidism and ophthalmopathy. Study-level information: The initial diagnosis was the point when peripheral blood was collected, ahead of any treatment. Findings and caveats of the study: Most expanded thyroid clonotypes above 0.001 recurred in blood.

This clonotype was recorded many times. Its matching antigen is unknown. Researchers took RNA transcripts and amplified the TCR beta CDR3 regions from them. With the HTBI primer set, the TCR CDR3 went through a first round of RT-PCR. MiXCR, run by TCRdb on the multiplex PCR reads, gives a single entry per CDR3 protein. The sample contains 200,000 to 250,000 distinct CDR3 sequences, about 15% of which appear only once. PBMCs stemmed from 10 ml fresh peripheral blood. The TCR sequence derives from a man in his forties or fifties with Graves' hyperthyroidism. The sample was blood.

CDR3 DNA sequence: TGCGCCAGCAGCTTGGATGGCTCCTCCTACGAGCAGTACTTC. Translating gives CASSLDGSSYEQYF. The rearrangement joins TRBV5-1 to TRBJ2-7; D gene uncertain. This CDR3 is built from 14 residues. Germline CDR1 is SGHRS and CDR2 is YFSETQ. V shed 0 bases and J shed 0 bases, with 7 bases lying between them.